A selection of T cell receptor beta chains follows, all from one sample in a study of chemoradiotherapy in HPV16-positive cancers. The data were produced by immunoSEQ multiplex PCR, yet TCRdb's version contains in-frame clones alone and is incomplete. The sample lists about 27,000 clones, 93% seen once, with more than 15% in the top ten. The sample here was blood, taken from a patient who underwent chemoradiotherapy. All receptors derive from a human donor with HPV-associated anogenital cancer. CDR3s include the opening cysteine and the closing phenylalanine or tryptophan. The order of the fields is V gene, clone size, D gene, J gene, CDR3 protein, CDR3 DNA. D genes are given only for firm matches. The size entry is marked missing in some rows and otherwise reads once, few, many or a size class.

TRBV15	.	.	TRBJ2-2	CATSRVLIVGAGTGELFF	TGTGCCACCAGCAGAGTTCTGATAGTGGGAGCGGGCACCGGGGAGCTGTTTTTT
TRBV29-1	.	.	TRBJ2-2	CSVEIADANTGELFF	TGCAGCGTTGAAATTGCGGATGCGAACACCGGGGAGCTGTTTTTT
TRBV5-4	.	TRBD2	TRBJ2-7	CASSGGLAGGPYEQYF	TGTGCCAGCAGCGGCGGACTAGCGGGGGGTCCCTACGAGCAGTACTTC
TRBV6-1	.	.	TRBJ2-5	CASSELDQETQYF	TGTGCCAGCAGTGAATTGGACCAAGAGACCCAGTACTTC
TRBV20-1	.	.	TRBJ2-1	CSAWVYNEQFF	TGCAGTGCTTGGGTATACAATGAGCAGTTCTTC
TRBV9	.	.	TRBJ2-2	CASSVTSSTGELFF	TGTGCCAGCAGCGTAACCTCGAGCACCGGGGAGCTGTTTTTT
TRBV7-9	.	.	TRBJ2-7	CASSRTSIAGAEQYF	TGTGCCAGCAGCCGTACATCCATTGCAGGGGCCGAGCAGTACTTC
TRBV7-2	.	TRBD1	TRBJ1-2	CASSRDRDYGYTF	TGTGCCAGCAGTCGAGACAGGGACTATGGCTACACCTTC
TRBV5-1	.	TRBD2	TRBJ2-1	CASSLALAGGREQFF	TGCGCCAGCAGCTTGGCCCTAGCGGGGGGGCGTGAGCAGTTCTTC
TRBV5-4	.	.	TRBJ2-3	CASSPPSVDTQYF	TGTGCCAGCAGCCCCCCATCGGTAGATACGCAGTATTTT
TRBV9	.	.	TRBJ2-7	CASSVGAGDPSYEQYF	TGTGCCAGCAGCGTAGGGGCAGGGGATCCCTCCTACGAGCAGTACTTC
TRBV7-2	.	.	TRBJ2-4	CASSLAGAFAKNIQYF	TGTGCCAGCAGCTTAGCGGGGGCCTTTGCCAAAAACATTCAGTACTTC
TRBV4-1	.	.	TRBJ1-6	CASSYRDGRISYNSPLHF	TGCGCCAGCAGCTACAGGGACGGAAGGATCTCCTATAATTCACCCCTCCACTTT
TRBV9	few	TRBD1	TRBJ2-2	CASSVGHRGPGELFF	TGTGCCAGCAGCGTAGGTCACAGGGGGCCCGGGGAGCTGTTTTTT
TRBV15	.	.	TRBJ2-7	CATSRDRVVTYEQYF	TGTGCCACCAGCAGAGATCGTGTCGTCACCTACGAGCAGTACTTC